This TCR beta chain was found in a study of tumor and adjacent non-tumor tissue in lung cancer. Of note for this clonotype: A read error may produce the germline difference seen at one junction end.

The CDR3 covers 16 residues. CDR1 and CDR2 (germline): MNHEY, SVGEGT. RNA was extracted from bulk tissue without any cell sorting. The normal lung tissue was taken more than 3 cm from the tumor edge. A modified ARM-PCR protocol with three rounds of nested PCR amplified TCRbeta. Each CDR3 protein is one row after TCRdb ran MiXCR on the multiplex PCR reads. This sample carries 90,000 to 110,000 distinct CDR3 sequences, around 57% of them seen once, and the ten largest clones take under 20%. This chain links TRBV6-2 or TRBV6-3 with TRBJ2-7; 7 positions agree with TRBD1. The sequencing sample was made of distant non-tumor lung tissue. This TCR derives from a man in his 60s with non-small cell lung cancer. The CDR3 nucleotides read TGTGCCAGCAGCAGAACAAGACAGGGATTCTCCTATGAGCAGTACTTC. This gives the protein CASSRTRQGFSYEQYF.